Listed below are T cell receptor beta chains from one sample, sequenced in a study of cytomegalovirus exposure and HLA in healthy donors. TCRdb's table, derived via immunoSEQ multiplex PCR, lists solely in-frame clones and lacks some. Among around 200,000 clones listed, around 88% were seen once. The material sequenced was PBMCs. These receptors all stem from a woman aged 18-29 years in good health and CMV-seronegative. CDR3s include the opening cysteine and the closing phenylalanine or tryptophan. Fields, in order: D gene, clone size, J gene, CDR3 length, V gene, CDR3 DNA, CDR3 protein. D genes are given only for firm matches. Clone size is not always given. Where it is, it says once, few, many or a class for expanded clones.

TRBD2 | - | TRBJ2-1 | 16 | TRBV4-2 | TGTGCCAGCAGCCCGACAAGCGGGAGCCCGTACAATGAGCAGTTCTTC | CASSPTSGSPYNEQFF
- | - | TRBJ2-2 | 14 | TRBV5-1 | TGCGCCAGCAGCTTGGAGGCAGGCACCGGGGAGCTGTTTTTT | CASSLEAGTGELFF
TRBD1 | - | TRBJ1-4 | 13 | TRBV6-5 | TGTGCCAGCAGTTACTTGGACAGGCCGAAACTGTTTTTT | CASSYLDRPKLFF
- | - | TRBJ1-5 | 15 | TRBV6-1 | TGTGCCAGCAGGAACTGGGCTATTAGCAATCAGCCCCAGCATTTT | CASRNWAISNQPQHF
- | - | TRBJ2-7 | 15 | TRBV9 | TGTGCCAGCAGCCAAGGGGCAGGGGAACGGTACGAGCAGTACTTC | CASSQGAGERYEQYF
- | - | TRBJ2-2 | 13 | TRBV7-8 | TGTGCCAGCAGCAAACAGAGGGACGGGGAGCTGTTTTTT | CASSKQRDGELFF
TRBD2 | - | TRBJ2-7 | 16 | TRBV28 | TGTGCCAGCAGTTATACTAGCGGGAGAATCGCCTACGAGCAGTACTTC | CASSYTSGRIAYEQYF
- | - | TRBJ2-5 | 18 | TRBV5-1 | TGCGCCAGCAGCTCCCTAGGGCAGGGCGCTATCCGACAAGAGACCCAGTACTTC | CASSSLGQGAIRQETQYF
TRBD1 | - | TRBJ1-2 | 14 | TRBV19 | TGTGCCAGTAGTCCGGGACAGGCACCTTATGGCTACACCTTC | CASSPGQAPYGYTF
TRBD2 | - | TRBJ2-1 | 14 | TRBV27 | TGTGCCAGCAGTCCAGCGGGAGGGCCCTATGAGCAGTTCTTC | CASSPAGGPYEQFF
- | - | TRBJ2-5 | 14 | TRBV2 | TGTGCCAGCCCGGTTGAAACAGCTGGAGAGACCCAGTACTTC | CASPVETAGETQYF
- | - | TRBJ2-7 | 15 | TRBV28 | TGTGCCAGCAGTTTACTCCAGTCTCTTACCTACGAGCAGTACTTC | CASSLLQSLTYEQYF
TRBD1 | - | TRBJ1-2 | 14 | TRBV2 | TGTGCCAGCAGCGGACAGGGGGGTGACTATGGCTACACCTTC | CASSGQGGDYGYTF
- | - | TRBJ2-3 | 14 | TRBV2 | TGTGCCAGCGGACGGGGACACAACACAGATACGCAGTATTTT | CASGRGHNTDTQYF
TRBD1 | - | TRBJ1-1 | 16 | TRBV7-9 | TGTGCCAGCAGCTTAATCGGGACAGGGGAATCCACTGAAGCTTTCTTT | CASSLIGTGESTEAFF
- | - | TRBJ2-1 | 15 | TRBV5-4 | TGTGCCAGCAGCCCTGACCTAGCCTCCCACAATGAGCAGTTCTTC | CASSPDLASHNEQFF
- | - | TRBJ2-7 | 15 | TRBV5-1 | TGCGCCAGCAGCTTGGTTCGGGGGTCTTCCTACGAGCAGTACTTC | CASSLVRGSSYEQYF
TRBD2 | - | TRBJ2-5 | 14 | TRBV5-1 | TGCGCCAGCAGCTTGGCCAGGGAGGGAGAGACCCAGTACTTC | CASSLAREGETQYF
- | - | TRBJ2-3 | 15 | TRBV28 | TGTGCCAGCAGTTTAGCAGTAGCGGGCACAGATACGCAGTATTTT | CASSLAVAGTDTQYF
TRBD2 | - | TRBJ2-7 | 14 | TRBV30 | TGTGCCTGGAGTGTACTAGCGAACTCCTACGAGCAGTACTTC | CAWSVLANSYEQYF
- | - | TRBJ1-5 | 13 | TRBV7-6 | TGTGCCAGCAGCCCAGGGGTGAATCAGCCCCAGCATTTT | CASSPGVNQPQHF
TRBD2 | - | TRBJ2-1 | 14 | TRBV6-4 | TGTGCCAGCAGTGTTGGGCGGGAGCACTATGAGCAGTTCTTC | CASSVGREHYEQFF
- | - | TRBJ2-6 | 16 | TRBV2 | TGTGCCAGCACCTACGGACAGACCGCTGGGGCCAACGTCCTGACTTTC | CASTYGQTAGANVLTF
- | - | TRBJ2-7 | 16 | TRBV10-2 | TGCGCCAGCAGTGAGGTCCGGGGGTGGCGGTCCTACGAGCAGTACTTC | CASSEVRGWRSYEQYF
- | - | TRBJ2-7 | 14 | TRBV11-1 | TGTGCCAGCAGCTTGGGCAGGGATGCCTACGAGCAGTACTTC | CASSLGRDAYEQYF
- | few | TRBJ1-1 | 13 | TRBV30 | TGTGCCTGGAGTGTAGCTGAGAACACTGAAGCTTTCTTT | CAWSVAENTEAFF
- | - | TRBJ2-7 | 15 | TRBV5-6 | TGTGCCAGCAGCTTGGTTGCCAGGGACACCTACGAGCAGTACTTC | CASSLVARDTYEQYF
- | - | TRBJ2-1 | 13 | TRBV18 | TGTGCCAGCTCACCAGGGGCATACAATGAGCAGTTCTTC | CASSPGAYNEQFF
TRBD1 | - | TRBJ1-1 | 15 | TRBV7-9 | TGTGCCAGCAGCCCCCGCAACCGGGACAGGGATCACGCTTTCTTT | CASSPRNRDRDHAFF
TRBD1 | - | TRBJ1-1 | 14 | TRBV6-5 | TGTGCCAGCAGAGGACAGGGGATTTCCACTGAAGCTTTCTTT | CASRGQGISTEAFF
TRBD1 | - | TRBJ1-1 | 14 | TRBV6-5 | TGTGCCAGCAGAAGACAGGGTTGGGACACTGAAGCTTTCTTT | CASRRQGWDTEAFF
TRBD1 | - | TRBJ1-2 | 14 | TRBV27 | TGTGCCAGCAGTTACAGGGGTTGGGCCGGCGGCTACACCTTC | CASSYRGWAGGYTF
- | - | TRBJ2-7 | 13 | TRBV6-1 | TGTGCCAGCGGAATAACAGGGTACTACGAGCAGTACTTC | CASGITGYYEQYF
- | - | TRBJ2-3 | 11 | TRBV10-2 | TGCGCCAGCAGTGAGCTGGATACGCAGTATTTT | CASSELDTQYF
- | - | TRBJ1-1 | 13 | TRBV4-3 | TGCGCCAGCAGCCCGGAGAGAAACACTGAAGCTTTCTTT | CASSPERNTEAFF
- | - | TRBJ2-2 | 14 | TRBV9 | TGTGCCAGCAGCGTATCAGGGAACACCGGGGAGCTGTTTTTT | CASSVSGNTGELFF
TRBD2 | - | TRBJ2-6 | 17 | TRBV4-3 | TGCGCCAGCAGCCAAGATTTGAGGGAGGGCGGGGCCAACGTCCTGACTTTC | CASSQDLREGGANVLTF
- | - | TRBJ1-5 | 13 | TRBV6-5 | TGTGCCAGCAGTTACTCCCTAAGTCAGCCCCAGCATTTT | CASSYSLSQPQHF
- | - | TRBJ2-1 | 12 | TRBV19 | TGTGCCAGTAGTATTGGAGGGAATGAGCAGTTCTTC | CASSIGGNEQFF
- | - | TRBJ1-1 | 12 | TRBV18 | TGTGCCAGCTCAAGGGACATCTCTGAAGCTTTCTTT | CASSRDISEAFF
TRBD1 | - | TRBJ2-5 | 15 | TRBV9 | TGTGCCAGCAGCATCCTAGGACAGGGCGGTGAGACCCAGTACTTC | CASSILGQGGETQYF